One and the same sample provided the 18 T cell receptor beta chains below, sequenced in a study of shared clonotypes between healthy human individuals. The method was immunoSEQ multiplex PCR; TCRdb's version includes in-frame clones alone and lacks a portion of them. This table holds approximately 980,000 clones, 70% to 85% found once. Sequencing input: memory CD4+ T cells sorted from blood. Subset of the sample: CD45RA-negative fraction. The receptors stem from a man aged 18 to 30 in good health.

The sample holds a few counts of this clone. No conserved phenylalanine or tryptophan is present at the end of the CDR3, so a read error is the likely explanation. The limits of the CDR3 on the DNA are not certain, so only TCRdb's listed CDR3 is given. The CDR3 region is CASSLGPRP. The chain recombines TRBV28 with TRBJ1-4. Germline-derived CDR1 and CDR2 are MDHEN and SYDVKM. The CDR3 length is 9 residues, termini included.

This clone has at least ten counts. Other DNA sequences within the sample encode an identical CDR3. The chain links TRBV5-1 to TRBJ2-5; D gene ambiguous. This CDR3 region has 13 residues. Trimming pared 2 bases from V and 5 bases from J, leaving 10 bases between. CDR1 and CDR2 (germline): SGHRS, YFSETQ. CDR3 DNA sequence: TGCGCCAGCAGCTTAGAAGGATGGGAGACCCAGTACTTC. Protein sequence: CASSLEGWETQYF. Combining the CDR3 with reference TRBV5-1 and TRBJ2-5 gives the whole variable domain KAGVTQTPRYLIKTRGQQVTLSCSPISGHRSVSWYQQTPGQGLQFLFEYFSETQRNKGNFPGRFSGRQFSNSRSEMNVSTLELGDSALYLCASSLEGWETQYFGPGTRLLVL.

There are a few counts of this clone. V usage is TRBV5-1 and J usage is TRBJ1-4, with D unresolved. CDR3 length: 16 amino acids. V lost 0 bases and J lost 7, with 16 bases in between. Looked up from germline, CDR1 is SGHRS and CDR2 is YFSETQ. CDR3 nucleotide sequence: TGCGCCAGCAGCTTGGAGGGTCGGGTGGTTAGTGAAAAACTGTTTTTT. Amino acids: CASSLEGRVVSEKLFF.

The rearrangement joins TRBV5-4 to TRBJ1-6, with TRBD1 matching over 11 bases. The J segment lost 7 bases and the V segment lost 3 bases, leaving 6 bases of the junction unmatched. This CDR3 is 16 amino acids long. The germline CDR1 and CDR2 sequences are SGHNT and YYREEE (reference sequence). The CDR3 DNA sequence: TGTGCCAGCAGCTCGGGACAGGGGGGGAGGAATTCACCCCTCCACTTT. Translated: CASSSGQGGRNSPLHF.

The V gene is TRBV18, the J gene TRBJ2-7, with TRBD1 identical over 9 bases. Germline-derived CDR1 and CDR2 are KGHSH and LQKENI. V shed 2 bases, J shed 7 bases, and the junction held 6 bases outside the gene matches. The CDR3 is made up of 14 amino acids. The CDR3 DNA reads TGTGCCAGCTCACCAGGGACAGGGCTTTGGGAGCAGTACTTC. Its protein is CASSPGTGLWEQYF.

The genes are TRBV7-8 and TRBJ2-1; D is unclear. The CDR3 loop spans 15 amino acids. Germline assignment: CDR1 SGHVS and CDR2 FQNEAQ. The germline V and J ends were trimmed by 2 bases and 7 bases, with 15 bases remaining between them. This chain's CDR3 is CASSLRVFGGNEQFF. The CDR3 DNA reads as TGTGCCAGCAGCTTACGGGTCTTCGGTGGAAATGAGCAGTTCTTC. The complete variable domain, with remaining parts taken from reference TRBV7-8 and TRBJ2-1, reads GAGVSQSPRYKVAKRGQDVALRCDPISGHVSLFWYQQALGQGPEFLTYFQNEAQLDKSGLPSDRFFAERPEGSVSTLKIQRTQQEDSAVYLCASSLRVFGGNEQFFGPGTRLTVL.

V and J are TRBV4-1 and TRBJ2-3, with D uncertain. The CDR3 totals 17 residues. The V end lost 8 bases, the J end lost 4 bases, and 25 bases lay between the germline ends. CDR1 is MGHRA, CDR2 YSYEKL, per germline. The CDR3 sequence: CASRAMTAGFAADTQYF. The CDR3 DNA reads as TGCGCCAGCCGAGCAATGACGGCCGGGTTTGCGGCAGATACGCAGTATTTT.

Ten or more counts support this clone. This rearrangement joins TRBV19 to TRBJ1-2, with D perhaps TRBD1 (5 bases). Germline values: CDR1 LNHDA, CDR2 SQIVND (reference sequence). The germline V and J ends were trimmed by 3 bases and 6 bases, with 14 bases remaining between them. This CDR3 contains 14 residues. The CDR3 coding sequence is TGTGCCAGTAGTATCGGGCAGGGAATGAATGGCTACACCTTC. Protein sequence: CASSIGQGMNGYTF.

This clone was detected a few times. This chain links TRBV28 with TRBJ2-7; 8 nucleotides align to TRBD1. CDR1 and CDR2 (germline): MDHEN, SYDVKM. The CDR3 has 16 amino acids. Losses at the gene ends were 2 bases for V and 1 base for J; bases not matched to a gene: 7. Here the CDR3 reads CASSLKLGQASYEQYF. The CDR3 DNA is TGTGCCAGCAGTTTAAAGCTGGGACAGGCTTCCTACGAGCAGTACTTC.

The V call is TRBV7-9, the J call TRBJ1-1, with TRBD1 matching over 8 bases. V was clipped by 7 bases and J by 6 bases; unmatched bases: 22. The length of the CDR3 is 18 residues. Per germline, CDR1 SEHNR and CDR2 FQNEAQ (reference sequence). CDR3 DNA: TGTGCCAGCATCTATATCGTGGGCAGGGGGCGCGAGGCCGCTGAAGCTTTCTTT. Its protein product is CASIYIVGRGREAAEAFF.

The J gene is TRBJ2-7, the V gene TRBV28; no definite D call. Germline CDR1 is MDHEN and CDR2 is SYDVKM. Trimming pared 6 bases from V and 4 bases from J, leaving 16 bases between. There are 14 residues in the CDR3. CDR3 sequence reads: CASSLKPEIYEQYF. Here the CDR3 DNA reads TGTGCCAGCAGCCTAAAACCGGAAATTTACGAGCAGTACTTC.

This sequence joins TRBV27 and TRBJ2-3; no reliable D call. Trimming took off 5 bases at V and 4 bases at J, with 7 bases between the two ends. Germline CDR1 is MNHEY and CDR2 is SMNVEV (reference sequence). The CDR3 consists of 12 residues. The CDR3 DNA follows: TGTGCCAGCAGTACCGGACCAGATACGCAGTATTTT. It specifies CASSTGPDTQYF.

This chain uses TRBV6-5 with TRBJ1-5; D is perhaps TRBD1 (6 bases). CDR3 length equals 14 residues. V lost 6 bases and J lost 4, with 13 bases in between. Looked up from germline, CDR1 is MNHEY and CDR2 is SVGAGI. The CDR3 region is CASSPITGNQPQHF. CDR3 DNA sequence: TGTGCCAGCAGCCCCATCACAGGGAATCAGCCCCAGCATTTT.

The chain is built from TRBV5-1 and TRBJ2-2; D remains unclear. The CDR3 totals 16 residues. CDR1 and CDR2 (germline): SGHRS, YFSETQ. With 4 bases removed from V and 2 bases from J, the gap between germline ends came to 15 bases. The CDR3 nucleotides are TGCGCCAGCAGCCCGTCAACCAGAAGTAACACCGGGGAGCTGTTTTTT. Residues: CASSPSTRSNTGELFF.

The chain is built from TRBV6-1 and TRBJ2-5; 11 bases map to TRBD2. Germline-derived CDR1 and CDR2 are MNHNS and SASEGT. J was trimmed by 5 bases and V by 7 bases; bases with no gene match: 6. CDR3 length equals 14 residues. The DNA of the CDR3 is TGTGCCAGCAAGAAGACTAGCGGGACGGAGACCCAGTACTTC. Its translation: CASKKTSGTETQYF.

As for this clone: At one of its ends the junction is not consistent with the germline gene, which may arise from a read error. The CDR3 sequence: CASSQPGDTHTQYF. In nucleotides, the CDR3 is TGTGCCAGTAGTCAACCGGGGGACACACATACGCAGTATTTT. The chain joins TRBV19 to TRBJ2-3; D is possibly TRBD1 or TRBD2 (6 bases each). The CDR3 consists of 14 residues. Germline-derived CDR1 and CDR2 are LNHDA and SQIVND (reference sequence).

The V call is TRBV5-1, the J call TRBJ2-7; D possibly corresponds to TRBD2 (5 bases). This CDR3 is 15 amino acids long. Germline lookup yields CDR1 SGHRS and CDR2 YFSETQ. V was trimmed by 0 bases and J by 4 bases, leaving 14 bases between them. The CDR3 loop reads CASSLVLGVSYEQYF. The CDR3 region has the DNA TGCGCCAGCAGCTTGGTGTTGGGAGTTTCTTACGAGCAGTACTTC.

The V gene is TRBV5-6, the J gene TRBJ2-3; 8 bases map to TRBD1. Germline assignment: CDR1 SGHDT and CDR2 YYEEEE. The CDR3 consists of 13 residues. Germline trimming cut 4 bases from V and 5 bases from J; bases unmatched to any gene: 3. As DNA, the CDR3 is TGTGCCAGCAGCCAGGACAGGGAAGATACGCAGTATTTT. It is translated as CASSQDREDTQYF.